The sequence of this T cell receptor (beta chain) was determined in a study of STAT5B mutations in CD4+ large granular lymphocyte leukemia. Study as a whole: Among healthy donors, a particular HLA allele went with more CDR3 'QG' motifs.

This CDR3 contains 15 residues. Trimming removed 5 bases from V and 4 bases from J; junction bases left unmatched: 7. Germline lookup yields CDR1 SGDLS and CDR2 YYNGEE. Here immunoSEQ multiplex PCR was the method, and the copy in TCRdb shows in-frame clones only, minus some. This table has roughly 32,000 clones, 65% to 80% appearing once. The J gene is TRBJ2-2, the V gene TRBV9; 8 nucleotides align to TRBD2. Sequenced input: CD4+ T cells from blood buffy coats. The TCR originated in a human donor in good health. The CDR3 reads CASRAGTRTTGELFF. The CDR3 coding sequence is TGTGCCAGCAGGGCCGGGACTAGGACCACCGGGGAGCTGTTTTTT. Full variable domain (rest looked up from reference TRBV9 and TRBJ2-2): DSGVTQTPKHLITATGQRVTLRCSPRSGDLSVYWYQQSLDQGLQFLIQYYNGEERAKGNILERFSAQQFPDLHSELNLSSLELGDSALYFCASRAGTRTTGELFFGEGSRLTVL.